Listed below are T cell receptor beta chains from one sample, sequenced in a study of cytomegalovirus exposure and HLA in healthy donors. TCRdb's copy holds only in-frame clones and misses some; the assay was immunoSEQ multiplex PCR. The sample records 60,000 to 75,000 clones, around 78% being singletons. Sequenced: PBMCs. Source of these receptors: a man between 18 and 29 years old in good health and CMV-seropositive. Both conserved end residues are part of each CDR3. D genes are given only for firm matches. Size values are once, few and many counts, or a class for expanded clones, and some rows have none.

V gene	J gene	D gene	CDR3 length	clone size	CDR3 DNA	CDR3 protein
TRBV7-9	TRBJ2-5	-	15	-	TGTGCCAGCAGCACGCGAGGATGGGTACGGGAGACCCAGTACTTC	CASSTRGWVRETQYF
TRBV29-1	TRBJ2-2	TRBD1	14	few	TGCAGCGTTCGGGCAGGGGGTAACACCGGGGAGCTGTTTTTT	CSVRAGGNTGELFF
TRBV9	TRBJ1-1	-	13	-	TGTGCCAGCAGCCTGGCCCTGAACACTGAAGCTTTCTTT	CASSLALNTEAFF
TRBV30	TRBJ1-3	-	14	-	TGTGCCTGGGGATCGGGAGACTCTGGAAACACCATATATTTT	CAWGSGDSGNTIYF
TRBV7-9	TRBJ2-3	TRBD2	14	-	TGTGCCAGCAGCTTTTCGGGGGGGCTCGATACGCAGTATTTT	CASSFSGGLDTQYF
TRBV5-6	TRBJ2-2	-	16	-	TGTGCCAGCAGCCTGGGCCTAAGGGGCGAGGTCGGGGAGCTGTTTTTT	CASSLGLRGEVGELFF
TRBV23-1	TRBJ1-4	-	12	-	TGCACCAGGGGCAGGGAAGGAAGAAAACTGTTTTTT	CTRGREGRKLFF
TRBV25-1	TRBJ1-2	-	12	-	TGTGCCAGCAGTAAACAGGCCTATGGCTACACCTTC	CASSKQAYGYTF
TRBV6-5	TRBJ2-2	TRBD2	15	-	TGTGCCGCGGGGAGCGGGGGCGGTAACACCGGGGAGCTGTTTTTT	CAAGSGGGNTGELFF
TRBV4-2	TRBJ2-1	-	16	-	TGTGCCAGCAGCCAAGAGGTCGGGAGCTCCTACAATGAGCAGTTCTTC	CASSQEVGSSYNEQFF
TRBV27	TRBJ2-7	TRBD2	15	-	TGTGCCAGCAGTAAGAGCGGGGGCGAGTCCTACGAGCAGTACTTC	CASSKSGGESYEQYF
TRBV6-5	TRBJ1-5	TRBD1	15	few	TGTGCCAGCAGTTCAGACAGGGGAAGCAATCAGCCCCAGCATTTT	CASSSDRGSNQPQHF
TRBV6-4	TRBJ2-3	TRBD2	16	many	TGTGCCAGCAGTGACTCAGAGCGGGAGACGGCAGATACGCAGTATTTT	CASSDSERETADTQYF
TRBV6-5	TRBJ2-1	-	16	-	TGTGCCAGCAGTTACTCCCTGCTGGCAGGGTTGGATGAGCAGTTCTTC	CASSYSLLAGLDEQFF
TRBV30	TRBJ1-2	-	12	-	TGTGCCTGGAGTTCAGGGGACTATGGCTACACCTTC	CAWSSGDYGYTF
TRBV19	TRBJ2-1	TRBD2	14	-	TGTGCCAGTAGTGGACTAGCGGCCTACAATGAGCAGTTCTTC	CASSGLAAYNEQFF
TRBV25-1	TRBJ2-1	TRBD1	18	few	TGTGCCAGCAGTACCGGGACAGGGGGCTATAGCTCCTACAATGAGCAGTTCTTC	CASSTGTGGYSSYNEQFF
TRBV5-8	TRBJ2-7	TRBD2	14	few	TGTGCCAGCAGCTTGGGACTAGCTAGGGTCGAGCAGTACTTC	CASSLGLARVEQYF
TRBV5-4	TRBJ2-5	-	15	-	TGTGCCAGCAGCTTCTTCGGCGGGGCCCAAGAGACCCAGTACTTC	CASSFFGGAQETQYF
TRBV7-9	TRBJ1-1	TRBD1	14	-	TGTGCCAGCAGCTTAGCTCGGAGACAGGGTGAAGCTTTCTTT	CASSLARRQGEAFF
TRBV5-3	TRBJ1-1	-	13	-	TGTGCCAGAAGACCGGGTATGAACACTGAAGCTTTCTTT	CARRPGMNTEAFF
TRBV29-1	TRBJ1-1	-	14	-	TGCAGCGTTGAAGTGATGGCAGGTAACACTGAAGCTTTCTTT	CSVEVMAGNTEAFF
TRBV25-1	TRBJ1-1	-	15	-	TGTGCCAGCAGTGAGGCAGGAGGAGTAAACACTGAAGCTTTCTTT	CASSEAGGVNTEAFF